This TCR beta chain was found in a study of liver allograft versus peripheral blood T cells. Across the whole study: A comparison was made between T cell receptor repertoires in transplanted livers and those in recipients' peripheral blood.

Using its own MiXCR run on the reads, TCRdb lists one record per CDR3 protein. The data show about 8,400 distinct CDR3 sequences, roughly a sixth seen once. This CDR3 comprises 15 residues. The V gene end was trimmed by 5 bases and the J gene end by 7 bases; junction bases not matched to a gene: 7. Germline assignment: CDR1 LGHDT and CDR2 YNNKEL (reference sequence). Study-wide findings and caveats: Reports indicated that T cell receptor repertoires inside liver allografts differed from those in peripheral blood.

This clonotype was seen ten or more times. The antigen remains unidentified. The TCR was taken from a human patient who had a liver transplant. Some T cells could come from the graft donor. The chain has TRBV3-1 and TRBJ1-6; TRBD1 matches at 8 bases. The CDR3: CASSADRGRNSPLHF. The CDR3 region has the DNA TGTGCCAGCAGCGCAGACAGGGGTCGGAATTCACCCCTCCACTTT. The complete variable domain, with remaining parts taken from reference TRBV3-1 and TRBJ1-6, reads DTAVSQTPKYLVTQMGNDKSIKCEQNLGHDTMYWYKQDSKKFLKIMFSYNNKELIINETVPNRFSPKSPDKAHLNLHINSLELGDSAVYFCASSADRGRNSPLHFGNGTRLTVT.